The clone carrying this T cell receptor beta chain was detected only once. The data derive from a study of blood T cell repertoires in COVID-19. About the study: From the United States, Italy and Spain came samples of acute and convalescent COVID-19.

Deletions cut 3 bases from V and 5 bases from J, with 17 bases between. The CDR3 contains 15 residues. Germline V gene sequence: CDR1 SGHVS, CDR2 FNYEAQ. Method: immunoSEQ multiplex PCR; TCRdb's copy keeps in-frame clones and lacks some. The table lists about 270,000 clones, approximately 88% of them singletons, with approximately 1.2% in the top ten. In terms of age and location, participants ranged from about 18 to 100 years and lived in approximately 24 US areas. Clinical histories supplied by participants themselves formed the basis of cohort assignment. V usage is TRBV7-6 and J usage is TRBJ2-7; perhaps TRBD2 as D (6 bases). The sequencing input was PBMCs or T cells enriched from blood (not recorded which). The receptor comes from a woman between 40 and 50 years old with acute COVID-19. The CDR3, as DNA: TGTGCCAGCAGCTTGGTAGGGACTCCAGTCGACGAGCAGTACTTC. It codes for CASSLVGTPVDEQYF. The variable domain in full, completed from reference TRBV7-6 and TRBJ2-7, reads GAGVSQSPRYKVTKRGQDVALRCDPISGHVSLYWYRQALGQGPEFLTYFNYEAQQDKSGLPNDRFSAERPEGSISTLTIQRTEQRDSAMYRCASSLVGTPVDEQYFGPGTRLTVT.